This TCR beta chain was recovered during a study of blood T cells in healthy people across ages. Russia was home to the donors, healthy Caucasian individuals aged roughly 6 to 100. A second 7 to 11 cycle PCR used barcoded and J-beta primers. TCRdb fed the 5' RACE reads into MiXCR, producing one record per CDR3 protein. The top ten clones hold approximately 4.1% of a sample with 1.5 million to 1.9 million distinct CDR3 sequences, about 45% of them seen once. On this clonotype: Its antigen is still unknown.

V was trimmed by 0 bases and J by 4 bases, leaving 12 bases between them. The germline CDR1 and CDR2 sequences are LGHNA and YSLEER. This CDR3 comprises 15 residues. General study findings and limits: Fewer expanded clones and more diversity marked long-lived versus aged donors. With unsorted PBMCs, a conclusive comparison of naive versus antigen-experienced cells was not possible. The unknown donor CMV status may have confounded expanded clonotype changes.

The gene calls are TRBV4-3 and TRBJ2-5; no definite D call. The specimen was blood. The receptor was derived from a woman between 18 and 30 years old in good health. The CDR3: CASSQDPALGETQYF. CDR3 nucleotide sequence: TGCGCCAGCAGCCAAGACCCAGCTCTAGGAGAGACCCAGTACTTC.